This T cell receptor beta chain stems from a study of CD8+ T cells in alopecia areata. The CDR3 is 17 residues long. Germline CDR1 reads SEHNR; CDR2 reads FQNEAQ (reference sequence). Between the trimmed V and J ends, which lost 5 bases and 0 bases, there was a span of 17 bases. TCR sequencing used cDNA made by reverse transcription of extracted RNA. The data were produced by immunoSEQ multiplex PCR, yet TCRdb's version contains in-frame clones alone and is incomplete. The sample has about 180,000 clones, 40% to 65% seen once. This clone occurred a few times. Its specificity is unknown. Treatment here: oral pan-JAK inhibitor, 5-10 mg twice daily. Study findings and constraints: The study also sequences resident alphabeta T cells of normal skin in scalp samples.

The chain couples TRBV7-9 to TRBJ2-1, with D perhaps TRBD2 (5 bases). Specimen: CD8+ T cells sorted from blood, collected around week 53, from a patient treated with tofacitinib. The sequence derives from a human donor with alopecia areata. The CDR3 DNA is TGTGCCAGCAGCCTACTCCGAGGCGGGTTCTCCTACAATGAGCAGTTCTTC. It translates to CASSLLRGGFSYNEQFF. The whole variable domain, remainder taken from reference TRBV7-9 and TRBJ2-1, is DTGVSQNPRHKITKRGQNVTFRCDPISEHNRLYWYRQTLGQGPEFLTYFQNEAQLEKSRLLSDRFSAERPKGSFSTLEIQRTEQGDSAMYLCASSLLRGGFSYNEQFFGPGTRLTVL.